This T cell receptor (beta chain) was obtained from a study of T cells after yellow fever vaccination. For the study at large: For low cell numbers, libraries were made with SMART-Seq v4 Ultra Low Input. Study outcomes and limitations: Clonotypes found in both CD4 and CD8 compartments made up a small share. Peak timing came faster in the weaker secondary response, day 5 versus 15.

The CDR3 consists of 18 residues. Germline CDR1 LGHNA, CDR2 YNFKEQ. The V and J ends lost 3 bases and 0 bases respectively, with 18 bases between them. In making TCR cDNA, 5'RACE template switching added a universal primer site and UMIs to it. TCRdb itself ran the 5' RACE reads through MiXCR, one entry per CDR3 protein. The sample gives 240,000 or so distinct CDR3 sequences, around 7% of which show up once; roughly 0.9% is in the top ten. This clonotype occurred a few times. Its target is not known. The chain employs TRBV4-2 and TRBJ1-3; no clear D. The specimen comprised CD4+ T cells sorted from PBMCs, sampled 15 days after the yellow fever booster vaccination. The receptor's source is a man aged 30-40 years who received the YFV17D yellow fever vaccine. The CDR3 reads CASSQDGGYSDSGNTIYF. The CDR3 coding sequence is TGTGCCAGCAGCCAGGATGGAGGTTACTCCGACTCTGGAAACACCATATATTTT.